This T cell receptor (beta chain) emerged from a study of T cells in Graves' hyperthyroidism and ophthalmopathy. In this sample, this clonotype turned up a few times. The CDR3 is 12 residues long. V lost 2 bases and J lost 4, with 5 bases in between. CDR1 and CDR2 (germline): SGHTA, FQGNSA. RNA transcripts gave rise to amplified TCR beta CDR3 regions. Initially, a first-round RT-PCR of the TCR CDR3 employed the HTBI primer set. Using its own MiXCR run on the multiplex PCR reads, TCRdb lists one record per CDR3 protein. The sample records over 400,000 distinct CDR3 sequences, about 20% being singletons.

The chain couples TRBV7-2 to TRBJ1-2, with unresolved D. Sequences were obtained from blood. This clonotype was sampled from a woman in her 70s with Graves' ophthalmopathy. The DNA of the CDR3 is TGTGCCAGCAGCTTACGTGCCTATGGCTACACCTTC. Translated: CASSLRAYGYTF.